This passage covers 21 T cell receptor beta chains from one sample sequenced in a study of cytomegalovirus exposure and HLA in healthy donors. TCRdb keeps only in-frame clones here, not all; method: immunoSEQ multiplex PCR. This table holds about 150,000 clones, just over 85% found once. The specimen was PBMCs. The receptor set was obtained from a human donor in good health.

This clone was counted a single time. The chain links TRBV28 to TRBJ1-5; TRBD1 agrees at 7 bases. The germline CDR1 and CDR2 sequences are MDHEN and SYDVKM. V gave up 5 bases and J gave up 2 bases; unmatched junction bases: 12. CDR3 length equals 17 residues. The CDR3 spells CASSRPLTGVGNQPQHF. DNA for the CDR3: TGTGCCAGCAGTCGCCCCCTAACAGGGGTCGGCAATCAGCCCCAGCATTTT. Filled out from reference TRBV28 and TRBJ1-5, the complete variable domain reads DVKVTQSSRYLVKRTGEKVFLECVQDMDHENMFWYRQDPGLGLRLIYFSYDVKMKEKGDIPEGYSVSREKKERFSLILESASTNQTSMYLCASSRPLTGVGNQPQHFGDGTRLSIL.

This chain links TRBV27 with TRBJ1-1; 7 bases are shared with TRBD1. J lost 1 base, V lost 6 bases, and 11 bases had no gene match. Germline V gene data show CDR1 as MNHEY and CDR2 as SMNVEV (reference sequence). There are 16 residues in the CDR3. The CDR3 reads CASSVEGGQTNTEAFF. The CDR3 bases are TGTGCCAGCAGCGTTGAGGGGGGACAGACGAACACTGAAGCTTTCTTT.

This clone was found a few times. The chain is built from TRBV2 and TRBJ1-2; 8 positions agree with TRBD1. Germline trimming cut 1 base from V and 4 bases from J; bases unmatched to any gene: 2. This CDR3 has 14 amino acids. Per the germline V gene, CDR1 is SNHLY and CDR2 is FYNNEI. CDR3 in amino acids: CASSEGTGLYGYTF. The CDR3 DNA follows: TGTGCCAGCAGTGAAGGGACAGGGCTCTATGGCTACACCTTC. The entire variable domain, with the rest obtained from reference TRBV2 and TRBJ1-2, is as follows: EPEVTQTPSHQVTQMGQEVILRCVPISNHLYFYWYRQILGQKVEFLVSFYNNEISEKSEIFDDQFSVERPDGSNFTLKIRSTKLEDSAMYFCASSEGTGLYGYTFGSGTRLTVV.

The chain is built from TRBV28 and TRBJ1-2; 8 bases map to TRBD1. CDR3 size: 13 residues. Germline CDR1 MDHEN, CDR2 SYDVKM. The J segment lost 4 bases and the V segment lost 4 bases, leaving 2 bases of the junction unmatched. CDR3 DNA sequence: TGTGCCAGCAGTTACACAGGGGGCTATGGCTACACCTTC. Its protein is CASSYTGGYGYTF.

The chain links TRBV4-1 to TRBJ1-6, with D unclear. V gave up 0 bases and J gave up 13 bases, with 13 bases separating them. This CDR3 is 14 amino acids long. In germline, CDR1 is MGHRA, CDR2 YSYEKL. Written as DNA, the CDR3 is TGCGCCAGCAGCCAAGATCTGATCGCGGGCCCCCTCCACTTT. Amino acid sequence: CASSQDLIAGPLHF.

This clone was found a few times. The chain uses TRBV15 and TRBJ1-5; D might be TRBD1 (5 bases). Germline CDR1 and CDR2: LNHNV and YYDKDF (reference sequence). The V and J ends lost 4 bases and 7 bases respectively, with 11 bases between them. The CDR3 has 13 residues. The CDR3: CATSIQGNQPQHF. The CDR3 DNA sequence: TGTGCCACCAGCATTCAGGGTAACCAGCCCCAGCATTTT.

This clone is a singleton in its sample. The chain recombines TRBV7-2 with TRBJ2-5; 13 nucleotides match TRBD2. The germline V gene has CDR1 SGHTA and CDR2 FQGNSA. V trimming: 5 bases; J trimming: 7 bases; junction bases outside the gene matches: 13. The CDR3 runs to 17 residues. The CDR3 DNA sequence: TGTGCCAGCAGCCCTAACCAACTAGCGGGAGGGGCGGCGACCCAGTACTTC. Its translation: CASSPNQLAGGAATQYF.

The sample holds a few counts of this clone. The gene calls are TRBV7-9 and TRBJ1-2; TRBD1 matches at 7 bases. The germline V gene encodes CDR1 SEHNR and CDR2 FQNEAQ (reference sequence). The CDR3 has 14 amino acids. With 5 bases clipped from V and 8 bases from J, the junction kept 11 bases outside the gene matches. The CDR3 DNA reads as TGTGCCAGCAGCCCTTTGAACAGGGGAGACGGCTACACCTTC. Protein sequence: CASSPLNRGDGYTF.

The V call is TRBV30, the J call TRBJ1-3; D gene ambiguous. The CDR3 totals 14 residues. The germline gives CDR1 GTSNPN, CDR2 SVGIG (reference sequence). V was shortened by 0 bases and J by 4 bases, with 10 bases between the two germline ends. The CDR3 nucleotides are TGTGCCTGGAGTGTGAGTCGAGCCGGAAACACCATATATTTT. It codes for CAWSVSRAGNTIYF.

The J gene is TRBJ2-2, the V gene TRBV28; D possibly corresponds to TRBD1 (6 bases). Trimming removed 4 bases at V and 6 bases at J, with 18 bases between. This CDR3 has 16 residues. Germline V gene sequence: CDR1 MDHEN, CDR2 SYDVKM. The CDR3 region has the DNA TGTGCCAGCAGTTGGGCAGACAGGCTAAGGTCCGGGGAGCTGTTTTTT. Translation gives CASSWADRLRSGELFF.

This chain's CDR3 is CASSLDFGGEQFF. The CDR3 DNA is TGCGCCAGCAGCTTGGATTTTGGAGGTGAGCAGTTCTTC. The V call is TRBV5-1, the J call TRBJ2-1; D may be TRBD2 (5 bases). The CDR3 length is 13 residues. Trimming left V 0 bases short and J 9 bases short, with 10 bases between. The germline V gene encodes CDR1 SGHRS and CDR2 YFSETQ.

The V and J genes are TRBV6-5 and TRBJ1-5; D is perhaps TRBD1 (5 bases). The CDR3 covers 14 residues. V was cut by 4 bases and J by 7 bases, with 14 bases left in between. Germline CDR1 MNHEY, CDR2 SVGAGI. The CDR3 loop is CASSWGQGGQPQHF. CDR3 coding DNA: TGTGCCAGCAGTTGGGGCCAGGGTGGCCAGCCCCAGCATTTT.

The chain uses TRBV6-4 and TRBJ2-3; D ambiguous. The CDR3 extends over 12 amino acids. Germline V gene data show CDR1 as MRHNA and CDR2 as SNTAGT. V lost 2 bases and J 4 bases, leaving 4 bases between the germline ends. The CDR3 DNA sequence: TGTGCCAGCAGTGACGGCCCAGATACGCAGTATTTT. Its translation: CASSDGPDTQYF.

The chain couples TRBV14 to TRBJ1-1, with D uncertain. The V gene lost 4 bases and the J gene lost 4 bases, with 16 bases spanning the gap. Germline V gene sequence: CDR1 SGHDN, CDR2 FVKESK. The CDR3 extends over 15 amino acids. The CDR3 coding sequence is TGTGCCAGCAGCCGCTCCGCGGCATCGGGCACTGAAGCTTTCTTT. It specifies CASSRSAASGTEAFF.

The chain combines TRBV2 with TRBJ2-1; the match to TRBD1 covers 7 bases. The CDR3 has 14 residues. Trimming removed 2 bases from V and 15 bases from J; junction bases left unmatched: 13. The germline V gene encodes CDR1 SNHLY and CDR2 FYNNEI. The CDR3 nucleotides are TGTGCCAGCAGTGAACGGGGCAGGGGACAGTACACGTTCTTC. It specifies CASSERGRGQYTFF.

CDR3 in amino acids: CASSPRAGGRTDTQYF. The CDR3 bases are TGTGCCAGCTCACCACGGGCAGGGGGACGCACAGATACGCAGTATTTT. This chain joins TRBV18 and TRBJ2-3; 7 positions match TRBD1. This CDR3 has 16 residues. Germline V gives CDR1 KGHSH, CDR2 LQKENI. V dropped 1 base and J dropped 1; count of bases not matched to a gene: 5.

This rearrangement joins TRBV29-1 to TRBJ2-5, with a weak D call TRBD2 (5 bases). This CDR3 has 15 amino acids. The V end lost 6 bases, the J end lost 0 bases, and 17 bases lay between the germline ends. Germline CDR1 reads SQVTM; CDR2 reads ANQGSEA. The CDR3 coding sequence is TGCAGCGTATCCCGGGGTTACGAGGACCAAGAGACCCAGTACTTC. This translates into CSVSRGYEDQETQYF.

The V gene is TRBV11-3, the J gene TRBJ2-2; no firm D call. CDR1 and CDR2 from the germline V gene are SGHNT and YENEEA. The CDR3 extends over 14 amino acids. V was shortened by 1 base and J by 6 bases, with 9 bases between the two germline ends. The DNA for the CDR3 is TGTGCCAGCAGCTTAGTCCATAGTGCCGGGGAGCTGTTTTTT. Translating it yields CASSLVHSAGELFF.

This clone was detected only a few times. This sequence joins TRBV4-1 and TRBJ1-1; the D is unclear. Germline V gives CDR1 MGHRA, CDR2 YSYEKL. V was clipped by 0 bases and J by 2 bases, with 10 bases between them. The CDR3 covers 15 residues. The CDR3 coding sequence is TGCGCCAGCAGCCAAGATCGAGGGATTAACACTGAAGCTTTCTTT. Protein: CASSQDRGINTEAFF.

The chain employs TRBV29-1 and TRBJ1-1; the D is unclear. This CDR3 has 13 amino acids. CDR1 and CDR2 from the germline V gene are SQVTM and ANQGSEA. V lost 6 bases to trimming and J lost 3 bases, with 14 bases between them. In DNA, the CDR3 is TGCAGCGTCGCGGAGAGAGTTCACACTGAAGCTTTCTTT. Translation: CSVAERVHTEAFF.

The V gene is TRBV5-4, the J gene TRBJ1-1, with D possibly being TRBD1 (5 bases). Trimming pared 2 bases from V and 1 base from J, leaving 9 bases between. The germline CDR1 and CDR2 sequences are SGHNT and YYREEE (reference sequence). CDR3 length: 14 residues. The CDR3 DNA reads TGTGCCAGCAGCTTTACTACAGGGAACACTGAAGCTTTCTTT. Residues: CASSFTTGNTEAFF.